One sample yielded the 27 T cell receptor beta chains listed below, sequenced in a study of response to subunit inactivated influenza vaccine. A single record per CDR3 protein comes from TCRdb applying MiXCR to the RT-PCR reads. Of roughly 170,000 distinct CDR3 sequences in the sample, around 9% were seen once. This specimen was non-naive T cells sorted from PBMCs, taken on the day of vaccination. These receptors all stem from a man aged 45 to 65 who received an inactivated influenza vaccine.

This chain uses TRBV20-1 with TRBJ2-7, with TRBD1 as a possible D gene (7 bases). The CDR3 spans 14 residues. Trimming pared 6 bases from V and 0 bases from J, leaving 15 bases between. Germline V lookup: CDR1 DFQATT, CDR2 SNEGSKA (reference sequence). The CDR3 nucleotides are TGCAGTGCAGGCGGGACAGCCAACTCCTACGAGCAGTACTTC. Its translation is CSAGGTANSYEQYF.

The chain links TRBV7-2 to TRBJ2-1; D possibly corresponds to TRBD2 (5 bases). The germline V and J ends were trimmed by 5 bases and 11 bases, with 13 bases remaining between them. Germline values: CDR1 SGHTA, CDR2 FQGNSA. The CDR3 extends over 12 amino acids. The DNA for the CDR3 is TGTGCCAGCAGCCCGGACCCGACTAAGCAGTTCTTC. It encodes CASSPDPTKQFF.

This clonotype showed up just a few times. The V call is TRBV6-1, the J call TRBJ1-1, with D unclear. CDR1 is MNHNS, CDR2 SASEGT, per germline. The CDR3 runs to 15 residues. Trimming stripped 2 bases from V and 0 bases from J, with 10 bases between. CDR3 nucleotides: TGTGCCAGCAGTGAATGGTCGATAATGAACACTGAAGCTTTCTTT. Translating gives CASSEWSIMNTEAFF.

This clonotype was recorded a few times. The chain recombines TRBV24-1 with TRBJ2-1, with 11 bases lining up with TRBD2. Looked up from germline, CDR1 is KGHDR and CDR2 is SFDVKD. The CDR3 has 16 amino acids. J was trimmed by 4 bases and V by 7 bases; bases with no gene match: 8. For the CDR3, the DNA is TGTGCCACCAGAGGAACGGCTAGCGGGAGGTACAATGAGCAGTTCTTC. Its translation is CATRGTASGRYNEQFF.

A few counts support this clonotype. CDR3 amino acids: CASSLWLAGERYEQYF. The CDR3 DNA is TGTGCCAGCAGCTTATGGCTAGCGGGAGAGAGGTACGAGCAGTACTTC. The chain couples TRBV7-9 to TRBJ2-7, with 10 nucleotides matching TRBD2. Losses at the gene ends were 2 bases for V and 4 bases for J; bases not matched to a gene: 8. The CDR3 spans 16 residues. Germline loops: CDR1 SEHNR, CDR2 FQNEAQ (reference sequence).

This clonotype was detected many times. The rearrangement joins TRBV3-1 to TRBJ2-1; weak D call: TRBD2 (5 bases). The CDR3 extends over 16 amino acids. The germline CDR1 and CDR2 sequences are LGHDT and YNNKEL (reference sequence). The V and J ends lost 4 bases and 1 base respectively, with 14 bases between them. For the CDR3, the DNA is TGTGCCAGCAGCCTCCTAAGGACTGATTCCTACAATGAGCAGTTCTTC. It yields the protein CASSLLRTDSYNEQFF.

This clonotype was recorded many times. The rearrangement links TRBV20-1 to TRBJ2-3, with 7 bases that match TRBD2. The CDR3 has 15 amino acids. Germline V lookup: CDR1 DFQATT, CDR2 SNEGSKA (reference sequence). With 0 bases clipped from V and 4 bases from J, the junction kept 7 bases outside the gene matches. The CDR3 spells CSARDQRDGADTQYF. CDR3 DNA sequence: TGCAGTGCTAGAGACCAGCGGGACGGCGCAGATACGCAGTATTTT.

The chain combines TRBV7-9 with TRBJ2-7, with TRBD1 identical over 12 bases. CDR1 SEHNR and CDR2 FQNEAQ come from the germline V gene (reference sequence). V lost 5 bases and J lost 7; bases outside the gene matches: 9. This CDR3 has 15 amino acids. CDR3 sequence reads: CASSPPGQGAREQYF. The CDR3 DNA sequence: TGTGCCAGCAGCCCTCCGGGACAGGGGGCTCGGGAGCAGTACTTC.

CDR3 bases: TGTGCCAGCAGCTCGCACACCGGGGAGCTGTTTTTT. It codes for CASSSHTGELFF. The chain joins TRBV3-1 to TRBJ2-2; D gene uncertain. Trimming stripped 5 bases from V and 3 bases from J, with 4 bases between. The CDR3 has 12 residues. Germline values: CDR1 LGHDT, CDR2 YNNKEL (reference sequence).

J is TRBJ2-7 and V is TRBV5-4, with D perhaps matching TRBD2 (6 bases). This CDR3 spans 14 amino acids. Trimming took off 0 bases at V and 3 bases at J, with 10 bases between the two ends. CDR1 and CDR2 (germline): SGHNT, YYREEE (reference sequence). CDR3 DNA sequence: TGTGCCAGCAGCTTGGGGGGGGTGGACTACGAGCAGTACTTC. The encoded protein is CASSLGGVDYEQYF. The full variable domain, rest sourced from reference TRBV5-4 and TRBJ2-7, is ETGVTQSPTHLIKTRGQQVTLRCSSQSGHNTVSWYQQALGQGPQFIFQYYREEENGRGNFPPRFSGLQFPNYSSELNVNALELDDSALYLCASSLGGVDYEQYFGPGTRLTVT.

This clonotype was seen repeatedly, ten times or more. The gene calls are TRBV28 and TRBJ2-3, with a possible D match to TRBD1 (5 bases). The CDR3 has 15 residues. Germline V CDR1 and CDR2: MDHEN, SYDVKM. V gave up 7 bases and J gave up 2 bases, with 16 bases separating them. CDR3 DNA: TGTGCCAGCACCGTGGGGCAGGGAAACACAGATACGCAGTATTTT. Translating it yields CASTVGQGNTDTQYF.

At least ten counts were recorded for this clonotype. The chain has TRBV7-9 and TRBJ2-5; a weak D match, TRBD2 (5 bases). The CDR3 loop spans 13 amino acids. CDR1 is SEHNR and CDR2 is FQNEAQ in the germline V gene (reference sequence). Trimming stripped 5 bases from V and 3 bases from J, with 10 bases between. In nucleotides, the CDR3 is TGTGCCAGCAGCCCCGAGGGAAAAGAGACCCAGTACTTC. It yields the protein CASSPEGKETQYF.

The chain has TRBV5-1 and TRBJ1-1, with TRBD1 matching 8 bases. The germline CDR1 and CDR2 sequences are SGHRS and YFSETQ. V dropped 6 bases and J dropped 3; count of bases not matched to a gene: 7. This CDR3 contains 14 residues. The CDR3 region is CASKQGVGDTEAFF. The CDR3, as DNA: TGCGCCAGCAAACAGGGGGTTGGAGACACTGAAGCTTTCTTT.

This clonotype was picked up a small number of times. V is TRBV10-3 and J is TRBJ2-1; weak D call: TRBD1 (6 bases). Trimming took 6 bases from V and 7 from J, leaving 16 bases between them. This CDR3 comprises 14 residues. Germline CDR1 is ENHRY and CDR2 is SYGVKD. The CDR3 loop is CAISRDIGRNEQFF. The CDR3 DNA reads TGTGCCATCAGCCGGGACATAGGCCGAAATGAGCAGTTCTTC.

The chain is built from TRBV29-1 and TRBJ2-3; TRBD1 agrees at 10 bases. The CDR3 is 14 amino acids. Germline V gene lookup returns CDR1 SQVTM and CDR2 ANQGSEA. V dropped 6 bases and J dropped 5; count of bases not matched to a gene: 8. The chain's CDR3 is CSVLDRGVLDTQYF. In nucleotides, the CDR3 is TGCAGCGTACTGGACAGGGGGGTTCTAGATACGCAGTATTTT.

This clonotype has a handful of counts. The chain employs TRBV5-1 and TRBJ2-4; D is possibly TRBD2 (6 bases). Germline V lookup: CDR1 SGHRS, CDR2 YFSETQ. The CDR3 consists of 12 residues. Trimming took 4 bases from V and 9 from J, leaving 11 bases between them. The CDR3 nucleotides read TGCGCCAGCAGCCCAGTGGGGGGCATTCAGTACTTC. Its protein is CASSPVGGIQYF.

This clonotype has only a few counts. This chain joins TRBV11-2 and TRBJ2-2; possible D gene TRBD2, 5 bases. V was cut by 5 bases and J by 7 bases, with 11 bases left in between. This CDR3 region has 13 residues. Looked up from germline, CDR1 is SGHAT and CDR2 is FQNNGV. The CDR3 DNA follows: TGTGCCAGCAGCACATACGGGGTCGGGGAGCTGTTTTTT. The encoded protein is CASSTYGVGELFF.

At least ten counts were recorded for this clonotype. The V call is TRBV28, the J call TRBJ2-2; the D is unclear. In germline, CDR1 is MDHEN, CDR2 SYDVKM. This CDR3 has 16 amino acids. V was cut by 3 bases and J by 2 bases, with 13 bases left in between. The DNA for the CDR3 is TGTGCCAGCAGTTTCGTCGGCAGGCGAAACACCGGGGAGCTGTTTTTT. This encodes CASSFVGRRNTGELFF.

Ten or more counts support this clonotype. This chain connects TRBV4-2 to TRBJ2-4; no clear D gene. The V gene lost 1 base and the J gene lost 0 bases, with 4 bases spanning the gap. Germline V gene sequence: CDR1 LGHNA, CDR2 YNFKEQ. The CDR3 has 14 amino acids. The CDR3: CASSQVLAKNIQYF. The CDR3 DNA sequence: TGTGCCAGCAGCCAAGTGCTAGCCAAAAACATTCAGTACTTC.

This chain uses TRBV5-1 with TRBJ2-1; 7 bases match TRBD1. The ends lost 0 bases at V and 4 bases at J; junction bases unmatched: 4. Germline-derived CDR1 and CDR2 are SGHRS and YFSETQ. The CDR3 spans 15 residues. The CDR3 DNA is TGCGCCAGCAGCTTGGGGGCAGGGGGTTACAATGAGCAGTTCTTC. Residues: CASSLGAGGYNEQFF.

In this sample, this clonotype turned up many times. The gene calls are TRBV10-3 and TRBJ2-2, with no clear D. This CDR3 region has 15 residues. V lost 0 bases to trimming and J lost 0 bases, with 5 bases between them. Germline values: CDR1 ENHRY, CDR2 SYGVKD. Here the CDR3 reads CAISESTSNTGELFF. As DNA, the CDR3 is TGTGCCATCAGTGAGTCGACGTCGAACACCGGGGAGCTGTTTTTT.

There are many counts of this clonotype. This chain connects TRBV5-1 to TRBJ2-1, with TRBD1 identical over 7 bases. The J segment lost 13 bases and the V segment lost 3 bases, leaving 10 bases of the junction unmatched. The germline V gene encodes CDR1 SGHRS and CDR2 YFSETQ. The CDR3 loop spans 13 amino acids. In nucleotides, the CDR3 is TGCGCCAGCAGCTACGACAGGGTTTCGACTCAGTTCTTC. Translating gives CASSYDRVSTQFF.

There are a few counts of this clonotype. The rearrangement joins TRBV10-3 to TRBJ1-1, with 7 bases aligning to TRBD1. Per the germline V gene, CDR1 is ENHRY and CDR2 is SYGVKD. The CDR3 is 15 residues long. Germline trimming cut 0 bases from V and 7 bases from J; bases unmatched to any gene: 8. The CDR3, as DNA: TGTGCCATCAGTGAGTCGAAAGCCCGGGACAGTGAAGCTTTCTTT. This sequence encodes CAISESKARDSEAFF.

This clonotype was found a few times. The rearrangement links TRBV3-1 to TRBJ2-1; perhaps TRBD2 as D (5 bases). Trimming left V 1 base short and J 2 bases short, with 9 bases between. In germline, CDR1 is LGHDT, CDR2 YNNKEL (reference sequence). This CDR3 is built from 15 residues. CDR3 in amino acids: CASSQGNGAYNEQFF. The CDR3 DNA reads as TGTGCCAGCAGCCAAGGGAACGGGGCCTACAATGAGCAGTTCTTC.

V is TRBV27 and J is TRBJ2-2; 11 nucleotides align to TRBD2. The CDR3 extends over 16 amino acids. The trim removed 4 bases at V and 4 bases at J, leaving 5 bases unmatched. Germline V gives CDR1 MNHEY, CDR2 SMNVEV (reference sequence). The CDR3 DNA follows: TGTGCCAGCAGTTCCCGACTAGCGGGGATCACCGGGGAGCTGTTTTTT. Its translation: CASSSRLAGITGELFF.

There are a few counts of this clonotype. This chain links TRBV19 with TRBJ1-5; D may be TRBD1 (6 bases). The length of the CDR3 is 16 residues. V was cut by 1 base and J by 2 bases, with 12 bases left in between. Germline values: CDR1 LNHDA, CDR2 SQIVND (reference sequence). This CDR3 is CASSIGGGLGNQPQHF. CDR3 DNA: TGTGCCAGTAGTATAGGTGGGGGGCTCGGCAATCAGCCCCAGCATTTT.

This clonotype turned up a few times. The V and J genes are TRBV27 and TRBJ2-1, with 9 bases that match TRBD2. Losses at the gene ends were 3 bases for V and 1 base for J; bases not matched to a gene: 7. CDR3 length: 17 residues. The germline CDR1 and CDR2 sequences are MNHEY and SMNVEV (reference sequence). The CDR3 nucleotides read TGTGCCAGCAGTTTCCTGGGAGCGGGGGGTTCCTACAATGAGCAGTTCTTC. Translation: CASSFLGAGGSYNEQFF.